The next 10 T cell receptor beta chains were all read from a single sample in a study of blood T cell repertoires in COVID-19. Clones were sequenced by immunoSEQ multiplex PCR, and TCRdb holds only the in-frame ones, with some missing. Of under 75,000 clones detected, roughly 79% appear once; the ten largest clones hold under 30%. Sequenced: peripheral blood. The receptors here all came from a woman aged 80 or over with active or convalescent COVID-19.

This sequence joins TRBV2 and TRBJ1-3; 8 bases fit TRBD1. This CDR3 comprises 16 residues. J was trimmed by 4 bases and V by 4 bases; bases with no gene match: 9. CDR1 is SNHLY and CDR2 is FYNNEI in the germline V gene. CDR3 coding DNA: TGTGCCAGCAGTGGAGGAGGACAGGGCCAGGGAAACACCATATATTTT. It encodes CASSGGGQGQGNTIYF.

The chain has TRBV29-1 and TRBJ2-3; D is uncertain. The CDR3 contains 16 residues. The ends were cut back, 1 base at V and 2 bases at J, with 16 bases in the middle. Per the germline V gene, CDR1 is SQVTM and CDR2 is ANQGSEA. CDR3 sequence reads: CSVEVRWRSNTDTQYF. In DNA, the CDR3 is TGCAGCGTTGAAGTTCGGTGGCGGAGCAACACAGATACGCAGTATTTT.

The chain carries TRBV6-5 and TRBJ2-7; D is undetermined. The CDR3 spans 14 residues. With 0 bases removed from V and 0 bases from J, the gap between germline ends came to 6 bases. CDR1 is MNHEY and CDR2 is SVGAGI in the germline V gene. In DNA form, the CDR3 reads TGTGCCAGCAGTTACTCGGGCAGCTCCTACGAGCAGTACTTC. Protein product: CASSYSGSSYEQYF.

The chain employs TRBV28 and TRBJ2-2; 8 bases match TRBD2. The junction had 12 bases not matched to a gene; V was cut back by 5 bases and J by 1 base. The CDR3 loop spans 18 amino acids. The germline V gene has CDR1 MDHEN and CDR2 SYDVKM. The CDR3 nucleotides are TGTGCCAGCAGTCTTATCCCCGGGAGCGGGGGGAACACCGGGGAGCTGTTTTTT. Its protein product is CASSLIPGSGGNTGELFF.

The V gene is TRBV29-1, the J gene TRBJ1-5, with D maybe TRBD1 (6 bases). CDR1 SQVTM and CDR2 ANQGSEA come from the germline V gene. The CDR3 spans 14 residues. V lost 8 bases, J lost 4 bases, and 18 bases lay in between. CDR3 in amino acids: CSLPWGRRNQPQHF. Here the CDR3 DNA reads TGCAGCCTCCCGTGGGGGCGGAGAAATCAGCCCCAGCATTTT.

The genes are TRBV19 and TRBJ2-2; TRBD1 aligns across 7 bases. The V gene's germline CDR1 is LNHDA and CDR2 SQIVND (reference sequence). The CDR3 sequence is 14 residues long. Trimming at V came to 3 bases and at J to 4 bases, leaving 2 bases not matched to a gene. As DNA, the CDR3 is TGTGCCAGTAGTATGGCAGGGGGCACCGGGGAGCTGTTTTTT. Its translation: CASSMAGGTGELFF.

The rearrangement joins TRBV3-1 (or the pseudogene TRBV3-2) to TRBJ1-1, with a tentative D call TRBD1 (6 bases). The V end was cut by 0 bases, the J end by 4 bases, with 12 bases between. From germline, CDR1 is LGHDT and CDR2 YNNKEL (reference sequence). This CDR3 is built from 15 residues. The CDR3, as DNA: TGTGCCAGCAGCCAAGACCCAAGGGGGGGCACTGAAGCTTTCTTT. The encoded protein is CASSQDPRGGTEAFF.

This chain links TRBV7-8 with TRBJ2-7, with 10 nucleotides matching TRBD1. Germline CDR1 is SGHVS and CDR2 is FQNEAQ. Trimming took 3 bases from V and 3 from J; bases not matched to a gene: 2. This CDR3 region has 14 residues. The CDR3 sequence is CASSLGTGVYEQYF. The CDR3 coding sequence is TGTGCCAGCAGCTTGGGGACAGGGGTCTACGAGCAGTACTTC.

The V call is TRBV12-3 or TRBV12-4, the J call TRBJ1-2; possibly TRBD1 for D (6 bases). The ends were cut back, 5 bases at V and 4 bases at J, with 11 bases in the middle. The length of the CDR3 is 13 residues. The CDR3 sequence is CASSIQGVYGYTF. CDR3 bases: TGTGCCAGCAGTATACAGGGTGTCTATGGCTACACCTTC.

This clone appeared a few times. The CDR3 coding sequence is TGTGCCAGCAGCGTGACAGGGGGCGGCTACGAGCAGTACTTC. Translating it yields CASSVTGGGYEQYF. The chain couples TRBV7-2 to TRBJ2-7; 10 nucleotides match TRBD1. J gave up 3 bases and V 5 bases, and 4 bases lay outside the gene matches. The CDR3 runs 14 residues. CDR1 SGHTA and CDR2 FQGNSA come from the germline V gene.